The rows below give T cell receptor beta chains drawn from one sample of a study of CD8 T cells in Susac syndrome. TCRdb processed the immunoSEQ multiplex PCR reads anew with MiXCR; each CDR3 protein has one entry. The sample lists tens of thousands of distinct CDR3 sequences; 80% to 95% were seen once. The material sequenced was CD8+ T cells from PBMCs. The receptors come from a human donor in good health. The CDR3 runs from the conserved cysteine through the conserved F or W. The order of the fields is D gene, J gene, V gene, clone size, CDR3 DNA, CDR3 protein. D genes are given only for firm matches. A row's size may be missing; if present it is once, few, many or a size class.

TRBD1,TRBJ2-5,TRBV3-1,NA,TGTGCCAGCAGCCAAGAGAGTCACAGGGGGGACGAGACCCAGTACTTC,CASSQESHRGDETQYF
TRBD1,TRBJ2-2,TRBV20-1,once,TGCAGTGCTAAAGGACAGGGCGACACCGGGGAGCTGTTTTTT,CSAKGQGDTGELFF
TRBD2,TRBJ2-7,TRBV11-2,NA,TGTGCCAGCAGCACTAGCGGGAACTCCTACGAGCAGTACTTC,CASSTSGNSYEQYF
TRBD1,TRBJ2-7,TRBV3-1,few,TGTGCCAGCAGCGGCGGGACAGGGCCCTACGAGCAGTACTTC,CASSGGTGPYEQYF
TRBD1,TRBJ1-6,TRBV20-1,NA,TGCAGTGCCACGACAGGGGAAGCCGATAATTCACCCCTCCACTTT,CSATTGEADNSPLHF
NA,TRBJ2-3,TRBV5-6,NA,TGTGCCAGCAGCTATCCGACAGAGGTCACAGATACGCAGTATTTT,CASSYPTEVTDTQYF
NA,TRBJ2-5,TRBV4-2,NA,TGTGCCAGCAGCCCGGGGCCGCGAGAGACCCAGTACTTC,CASSPGPRETQYF
NA,TRBJ2-1,TRBV29-1,few,TGCAGCGTTCCCGGGACGCTCGGGCCTTACAATGAGCAGTTCTTC,CSVPGTLGPYNEQFF
NA,TRBJ1-1,TRBV2,NA,TGTGCCAGCAGTGACCCGGAGGGGGTAGAAGTGAACACTGAAGCTTTCTTT,CASSDPEGVEVNTEAFF
NA,TRBJ1-2,TRBV4-1,few,TGCGCCAGCAGCCAATTGGCCGGGAGCGACTATGGCTACACCTTC,CASSQLAGSDYGYTF
TRBD1,TRBJ2-7,TRBV4-1,NA,TGCGCCAGCAGCCAAGTCCAGGGGGCGGACGAGCAGTACTTC,CASSQVQGADEQYF
NA,TRBJ2-7,TRBV20-1,NA,TGCAGTGCTAGAGATCAGGAGGGACCCTCCTACGAGCAGTACTTC,CSARDQEGPSYEQYF
TRBD2,TRBJ2-2,TRBV7-6,once,TGTGCCAGCAGCTCGGGACTAGCGGGAGCCGGGGAGCTGTTTTTT,CASSSGLAGAGELFF
NA,TRBJ2-7,TRBV25-1,NA,TGTGCCAGCAGTGACTCCGGGAGCTCCTACGAGCAGTACTTC,CASSDSGSSYEQYF
NA,TRBJ2-7,TRBV7-9,NA,TGTGCCAGCAGCTTAGGGGACGGCTACGAGCAGTACTTC,CASSLGDGYEQYF
NA,TRBJ1-3,TRBV15,NA,TGTGCCACCAGCAAGAGGGGCTATGACGGAAACACCATATATTTT,CATSKRGYDGNTIYF
TRBD1,TRBJ1-1,TRBV13,once,TGTGCCAGCAGCTACCACAGGGGGCTCAGCACTGAAGCTTTCTTT,CASSYHRGLSTEAFF
TRBD1,TRBJ1-2,TRBV4-1,once,TGCGCCAGCAGCCAAGATCGTACGTGGGACAGGATAACTAACTATGGCTACACCTTC,CASSQDRTWDRITNYGYTF
NA,TRBJ2-7,TRBV30,NA,TGTGCCTGGAGTGTACACCGGACTTACGAGCAGTACTTC,CAWSVHRTYEQYF
NA,TRBJ2-5,TRBV7-9,NA,TGTGCCAGCAGCCCTACAGGAGGGGCCCAGTACTTC,CASSPTGGAQYF
NA,TRBJ2-7,TRBV7-8,NA,TGTGCCAGCAGCCAGGACATCTACTACGAGCAGTACTTC,CASSQDIYYEQYF
TRBD2,TRBJ2-3,TRBV10-3,NA,TGTGCCACCGCCGGGACTAGCGAGGGAACAGATACGCAGTATTTT,CATAGTSEGTDTQYF
NA,TRBJ2-1,TRBV7-9,NA,TGTGCCAGCAGCTTTGATCATGAGCAGTTCTTC,CASSFDHEQFF
TRBD1,TRBJ2-7,TRBV29-1,NA,TGCAGCGTCCAAGGGCAGGGGGCCTCCTACGAGCAGTACTTC,CSVQGQGASYEQYF
NA,TRBJ2-7,TRBV2,NA,TGTGCCAGCAGTGAAGTCCCGACCTACGAGCAGTACTTC,CASSEVPTYEQYF
NA,TRBJ2-7,TRBV7-2,NA,TGTGCCAGCAGCTTAGCCTCCTACACAGGGTCCTACGAGCAGTACTTC,CASSLASYTGSYEQYF
NA,TRBJ2-2,TRBV13,NA,TGTGCCAGCAGCCCCGCGGACAGCCCGAACACCGGGGAGCTGTTTTTT,CASSPADSPNTGELFF
NA,TRBJ2-1,TRBV7-9,NA,TGTGCCAGCAGCTTAGGCACCCTGGGCAATGAGCAGTTCTTC,CASSLGTLGNEQFF
TRBD1,TRBJ1-4,TRBV6-5,NA,TGTGCCAGCTTGGGACAGGGTGGGGAAAAACTGTTTTTT,CASLGQGGEKLFF
NA,TRBJ2-3,TRBV4-1,NA,TGCGCCAGCAGCCAAGTGGGGGATACGCAGTATTTT,CASSQVGDTQYF
TRBD1,TRBJ1-2,TRBV14,NA,TGTGCCAGCAGCCAAGATAGACAGGGGATTTATGGCTACACCTTC,CASSQDRQGIYGYTF
NA,TRBJ2-1,TRBV28,NA,TGTGCCAGCAGATGGAAGTTACACACCTACAATGAGCAGTTCTTC,CASRWKLHTYNEQFF
TRBD1,TRBJ1-1,TRBV29-1,NA,TGCAGCGCGAGGGACAGTGAAGCTTTCTTT,CSARDSEAFF
TRBD2,TRBJ2-7,TRBV7-8,NA,TGTGCCAGCAGCACTAGCGGGACGATTTACGAGCAGTACTTC,CASSTSGTIYEQYF
NA,TRBJ2-1,TRBV12-3/TRBV12-4,NA,TGTGCCAGCAGTCTGACCGTAACGGGGAATGAGCAGTTCTTC,CASSLTVTGNEQFF
TRBD1,TRBJ1-1,TRBV18,NA,TGTGCCAGCTCACCGGTTTTTGGGTCCGGGACAGCGAACACTGAAGCTTTCTTT,CASSPVFGSGTANTEAFF
TRBD2,TRBJ2-3,TRBV5-6,once,TGTGCCAGCAGCCCGGACAGCGGGAGGCACACAGATACGCAGTATTTT,CASSPDSGRHTDTQYF
NA,TRBJ1-1,TRBV2,NA,TGTGCCAGCAGTGCGGGACTGAACACTGAAGCTTTCTTT,CASSAGLNTEAFF
NA,TRBJ2-1,TRBV4-1,NA,TGCGCCAGCAGCCAAGTCAGGGCCAATGAGCAGTTCTTC,CASSQVRANEQFF
TRBD2,TRBJ2-7,TRBV7-8,NA,TGTGCCAGCAGCTTAGAGTTAGGGACTAGCCCCTACGAGCAGTACTTC,CASSLELGTSPYEQYF
TRBD2,TRBJ2-1,TRBV4-1,once,TGCGCCAGCAGCCAAGATGATCCGGGCGGGAGGGGTGAGCAGTTCTTC,CASSQDDPGGRGEQFF
NA,TRBJ1-4,TRBV21-1,NA,TGTGCAGTGCGCAGGGCACTTGCAACTAATGAAAAACTGTTTTTT,CAVRRALATNEKLFF
TRBD2,TRBJ2-1,TRBV6-1,NA,TGTGCCAGCAGGAACCGGGACAGTCGATTCGGGACTAGCGGTGACAATGAGCAGTTCTTC,CASRNRDSRFGTSGDNEQFF
NA,TRBJ2-1,TRBV4-1,NA,TGCGCCAGCAGCCAAGTGGGGTCCGTCAATGAGCAGTTCTTC,CASSQVGSVNEQFF
NA,TRBJ2-3,TRBV2,NA,TGTGCCAGCAGCGATGGGACCTCAGATACGCAGTATTTT,CASSDGTSDTQYF
NA,TRBJ2-7,TRBV20-1,NA,TGCAGTGCTCCGGCGCCGGGACTGCCATACGAGCAGTACTTC,CSAPAPGLPYEQYF
NA,TRBJ2-7,TRBV11-2,NA,TGTGCCAGCAGCGTCACCGGGGATTCCTACGAGCAGTACTTC,CASSVTGDSYEQYF
TRBD2,TRBJ2-2,TRBV27,NA,TGTGCCAGCAGTTTCGCCCTAGCGGGAGGCACCGGGGAGCTGTTTTTT,CASSFALAGGTGELFF
TRBD2,TRBJ2-7,TRBV3-1,NA,TGTGCCAGCAGCCAAGACCCGGGGGGAATCTACGAGCAGTACTTC,CASSQDPGGIYEQYF
NA,TRBJ1-2,TRBV4-1,NA,TGCGCCAGCAGCCAAGAAACAGGAGGTGGCTACACCTTC,CASSQETGGGYTF
NA,TRBJ1-2,TRBV7-8,NA,TGTGCCAGCAGCTTGTTTGCCCCTGGGAGCCCCTATGGCTACACCTTC,CASSLFAPGSPYGYTF
NA,TRBJ2-1,TRBV28,NA,TGTGCCAGCAGTAGGAGGGAGCAGTTCTTC,CASSRREQFF